This TCR beta chain was recorded in a study of blood T cell repertoires in COVID-19. Study details: Spain, Italy and the United States supplied samples that represented acute and convalescent COVID-19. The analysed material was cDNA or gDNA that came from T cells, B-cell-depleted T cells, or PBMCs.

In the authors' methods: Amplification of reference gene primers provided the estimated nucleated cell counts. Some clones are missing from TCRdb's copy, which holds only in-frame ones; the method was immunoSEQ multiplex PCR. Clone size and the V and J calls come from that table; the DNA yielded D and trimming. The sample yields about 400,000 clones, 80% to 90% seen once. The length of the CDR3 is 16 residues. With V trimmed by 1 base and J by 1 base, 4 bases remained unmatched. The germline gives CDR1 SGHDT, CDR2 YYEEEE. The origin of this receptor is a young woman with active or convalescent COVID-19. The chain is built from TRBV5-6 and TRBJ2-7; TRBD2 matches 11 bases. The sequencing sample was made of peripheral blood. CDR3 in amino acids: CASSLTSGSRSYEQYF. DNA for the CDR3: TGTGCCAGCAGCTTGACTAGCGGGAGTAGGTCCTACGAGCAGTACTTC. Drawing the rest from reference TRBV5-6 and TRBJ2-7, the complete variable domain is DAGVTQSPTHLIKTRGQQVTLRCSPKSGHDTVSWYQQALGQGPQFIFQYYEEEERQRGNFPDRFSGHQFPNYSSELNVNALLLGDSALYLCASSLTSGSRSYEQYFGPGTRLTVT.